The sequence of this T cell receptor beta chain was determined in a study of cytomegalovirus exposure and HLA in healthy donors (dated by TCRdb to the late 2010s). Notes on the research overall: An earlier analysis of some 550 of the donors reported about 250 Gb of sequence data and about 100 million unique TCR beta sequences from about 200 million T cells. Genome-wide SNP genotypes for about 55% of the roughly 670 donors were used in a later genetic analysis, which treated that subset as a discovery cohort. Donor age, sex, ethnicity and CMV serostatus were compiled together with the repertoire data. Every discovery cohort repertoire had been produced on one sequencing platform. An early release covering just under 650 HLA-typed donors comprised approximately 290 gigabases of sequencing data and approximately 85 million unique TCR sequences. In an earlier analysis of 587 of the donors, high-throughput TCR beta sequencing was used to judge whether each TCR beta V gene segment behaved as functional or pseudogenic. The aim of the study was to test whether cataloging public T cell receptors could identify signatures of past pathogen exposure. Along with the roughly 670-subject first cohort, a separate validation cohort of more than 90 different subjects was used. Class I and class II HLA loci were covered by the typing at four-digit resolution. To predict cytomegalovirus infection status, the study combined high-throughput TCR immunosequencing, statistical association of individual TCRs with disease status, and machine learning. Because of strong linkage in the cohort, a handful of DR-DQ haplotypes were treated as single units for association and clustering. A later analysis re-analyzed previously published TCR beta repertoires from approximately 670 donors and added high-resolution HLA genotyping to study TCR occurrence patterns. The number of donors typed differed by locus, with about 629-630 for A, B, C, DRB1 and DQB1, more than 500 for DQA1, under 610 for DPA1, and 400 to 490 for DPB1. The study used immunosequencing to profile the T cell repertoires of approximately 640 subjects and linked those repertoires to cytomegalovirus serostatus. Among the approximately 400 genotyped donors, more than 70% belonged to the genetic ancestry cluster associated with self-reported Caucasian donors. Across some 400 genotyped donors of the cohort, an average of about 240,000 unique TCR beta nucleotide sequences per donor were sequenced, and roughly a sixth of those sequences were non-productive. Rather than using new phenotypic data, the later analysis identified candidate immune exposures from TCR beta sequences and from how often those sequences occurred across donors. What the study reported, not specific to this receptor: In a later genetic analysis, a missense DCLRE1C variant was associated with V-gene and J-gene trimming of TCR beta chains, and the association was replicated in an independent cohort. A later analysis found that TCR association rates varied across HLA loci, with DRB1 alleles showing the most associated TCRs and HLA-C alleles the fewest. A later analysis found that most CMV-associated TCR beta chains appeared HLA-restricted, with HLA associations seemingly driven largely by CMV exposure. A later genetic analysis reported fewer N-insertions in productive TCRs among donors in an Asian-associated ancestry cluster than the roughly 700-donor mean. The classifier was reported to diagnose cytomegalovirus status with high specificity and sensitivity in both the original and validation cohorts. The authors suggested that the approach could potentially be extended to other disease states and immunological phenotypes. Several of the top co-occurrence clusters appeared to be linked to parvovirus B19, influenza, CMV and Epstein-Barr virus, according to a later analysis. When HLA alleles, especially DR and DQ, strongly co-occurred, attributing TCR associations to individual alleles was difficult. In a later analysis, HLA-associated TCR beta chains showed more clonal expansion and lower generation probabilities than non-associated chains that were equally common. In the study, some 160 TCR beta chains were listed as associated with cytomegalovirus. Broadly in line with IMGT annotations, most TCR beta V segments showed up in productive rearrangements about 87% or about 30% of the time in an earlier analysis of 587 of the donors. Across donors, most TCR sequences were observed very rarely, whereas some public TCRs were present in many individuals. A further reported finding was that TCR beta sequences accurately predicted the HLA-A and HLA-B alleles for most subjects in the first cohort. CMV serostatus was the only immune exposure information available for the cohort. The 87-base-pair reads could not distinguish some IMGT-functional V segments, including TRBV6-2 and TRBV6-3, so those segments were excluded. In this cohort, only TCR beta chains were sequenced, and detectable features were limited by the absence of alpha or paired-chain data. Correlated functional status among segregating V segments might be attributable to linkage disequilibrium, but an unknown experimental factor could not be ruled out. A later analysis associated approximately 17,000 TCR beta sequences with specific HLA alleles at a false discovery rate of 0.05. Because counts were too low, more than 15 rarely observed V segments, including chromosome 9 orphons, were excluded from the earlier analysis of 587 of the donors. A cluster of highly shared sequence variants was judged likely to be a technical artifact of the sequencing pipeline. A few of the identified cytomegalovirus-associated TCR beta chains were confirmed in vitro to be specific for cytomegalovirus antigens. HLA typing was unavailable for some donors at each locus, so association tests used only the typed subset. Presence/absence analyses assumed roughly uniform sequencing depth across donors, an assumption that may not hold.

To prepare the library, the immunoSEQ multiplex PCR assay was applied. The multiplex PCR relied on a mix of 60 forward primers for TCR Vbeta segments and 13 reverse primers for TCR Jbeta segments. A multiplex PCR assay on genomic DNA amplified the CDR3 region of rearranged TCR beta genes. The Illumina HiSeq System was used to sequence the amplified TCR beta libraries as 87-base-pair reads. The paper's processing steps were these. Across the 600 to 700 repertoires, a later analysis counted tens of millions of unique TCR beta chains, about 10 million of which were shared by at least two donors. Raw reads were error-corrected and collapsed into unique sequences with a nearest-neighbor algorithm that merged closely related sequences to remove PCR and sequencing errors. CDR3 sequences were aligned to IMGT reference sequences to assign V, D and J gene segments. For a sequence to be retained, at least a six-nucleotide match to both a V gene segment and a J gene segment was required. A rearrangement was called productive if the CDR3 had no stop codons and remained in frame with V and J, and every other rearrangement was called non-productive. CDR3 was defined according to IMGT convention as the region running from the second conserved V-encoded cysteine to the conserved J-encoded phenylalanine. In an earlier analysis of roughly 580 of the donors, sequences lacking an unambiguous match to a single V gene segment were excluded. In an earlier analysis of a few hundred of the donors, V segments were called functional above 56.7% productive rearrangements and were called segregating when the between-donor standard deviation exceeded 5%. To diagnose cytomegalovirus status from the catalog of TCR beta chain sequences, a statistical classification framework was built. In a later analysis, V and J genes were assigned by comparing TCR nucleotide sequences against IMGT/GENE-DB human TR gene sequences. The TCRdist pipeline was used in a later analysis to assign CDR3 sequences and most-parsimonious VDJ recombination scenarios. A later analysis defined each TCR beta chain by its CDR3 amino acid sequence plus V-gene family, and excluded reads lacking a unique V-gene family. In a later analysis, approximately 640 highly shared, low-generation-probability nucleotide sequences were removed to address suspected cross-contamination and a sequencing artifact. A later analysis calculated a clonal expansion index for each public chain from normalized within-repertoire ranks of inferred template counts. Generation probabilities in a later analysis came from a VDJ recombination model fitted to out-of-frame rearrangements, and those results were checked against IGoR. A later analysis scored TCR-TCR, TCR-HLA and TCR-CMV co-occurrence with hypergeometric tests, applying a repertoire-size bias correction to TCR pairs. A later analysis estimated false discovery rates by permuting HLA or CMV assignments 20 times. In a later analysis, co-occurring TCRs were grouped using DBSCAN, with TCRdist sequence similarity added in when clustering inside HLA-allele-positive subsets. Repertoires with fewer than 30,000 or more than 120,000 public chains were left out of co-occurrence clustering, as were about 5 repertoires with anomalous nucleotide sharing. The table was pulled from immuneACCESS by TCRdb, which kept in-frame rearrangements only. Such tables lose some clones; where checked, under half of the loss comes from unresolved V genes, and the rest has no known cause. V, J and clone size are those of that table, while D and trimming were read from the DNA. Recorded for this sample are 80,000 to 130,000 clones; more than 65% of them occurred a single time. 3% to 4% of the sample is in the top ten clones.

Cut back by 1 base and 0 bases, the V and J ends lie 5 bases apart. CDR1 and CDR2 were assigned from the germline V gene as SGHVS and FNYEAQ. The CDR3 holds 14 amino acids from the cysteine to the phenylalanine. Only the CDR3 DNA stays, 42 bases, in frame from base 1. The cohort comprised around 700 healthy bone marrow donors. Cohort members were all nominally healthy when sampled, although unrecorded immune exposures were likely present. The donor was CMV seropositive and was included in the group of some 290 seropositive cohort members. Each donor provided a peripheral blood sample, and peripheral blood mononuclear cells were used for TCR beta sequencing. The Qiagen DNeasy Blood Extraction Kit was used to extract genomic DNA from the blood cell samples. For this clone: The antigen it recognizes is unknown. No quality values exist for individual bases; no much larger clone is one base distant.

The specimen was PBMCs. This clonotype originated in a woman in her fifties or sixties in good health and CMV-seropositive. The rearrangement joined TRBV7-6 to TRBJ2-3; a confident D gene designation cannot be given. Here the CDR3 is given as CASSLVPSTDTQYF. The sequenced DNA is TGTGCCAGCAGCTTAGTCCCAAGCACAGATACGCAGTATTTT.